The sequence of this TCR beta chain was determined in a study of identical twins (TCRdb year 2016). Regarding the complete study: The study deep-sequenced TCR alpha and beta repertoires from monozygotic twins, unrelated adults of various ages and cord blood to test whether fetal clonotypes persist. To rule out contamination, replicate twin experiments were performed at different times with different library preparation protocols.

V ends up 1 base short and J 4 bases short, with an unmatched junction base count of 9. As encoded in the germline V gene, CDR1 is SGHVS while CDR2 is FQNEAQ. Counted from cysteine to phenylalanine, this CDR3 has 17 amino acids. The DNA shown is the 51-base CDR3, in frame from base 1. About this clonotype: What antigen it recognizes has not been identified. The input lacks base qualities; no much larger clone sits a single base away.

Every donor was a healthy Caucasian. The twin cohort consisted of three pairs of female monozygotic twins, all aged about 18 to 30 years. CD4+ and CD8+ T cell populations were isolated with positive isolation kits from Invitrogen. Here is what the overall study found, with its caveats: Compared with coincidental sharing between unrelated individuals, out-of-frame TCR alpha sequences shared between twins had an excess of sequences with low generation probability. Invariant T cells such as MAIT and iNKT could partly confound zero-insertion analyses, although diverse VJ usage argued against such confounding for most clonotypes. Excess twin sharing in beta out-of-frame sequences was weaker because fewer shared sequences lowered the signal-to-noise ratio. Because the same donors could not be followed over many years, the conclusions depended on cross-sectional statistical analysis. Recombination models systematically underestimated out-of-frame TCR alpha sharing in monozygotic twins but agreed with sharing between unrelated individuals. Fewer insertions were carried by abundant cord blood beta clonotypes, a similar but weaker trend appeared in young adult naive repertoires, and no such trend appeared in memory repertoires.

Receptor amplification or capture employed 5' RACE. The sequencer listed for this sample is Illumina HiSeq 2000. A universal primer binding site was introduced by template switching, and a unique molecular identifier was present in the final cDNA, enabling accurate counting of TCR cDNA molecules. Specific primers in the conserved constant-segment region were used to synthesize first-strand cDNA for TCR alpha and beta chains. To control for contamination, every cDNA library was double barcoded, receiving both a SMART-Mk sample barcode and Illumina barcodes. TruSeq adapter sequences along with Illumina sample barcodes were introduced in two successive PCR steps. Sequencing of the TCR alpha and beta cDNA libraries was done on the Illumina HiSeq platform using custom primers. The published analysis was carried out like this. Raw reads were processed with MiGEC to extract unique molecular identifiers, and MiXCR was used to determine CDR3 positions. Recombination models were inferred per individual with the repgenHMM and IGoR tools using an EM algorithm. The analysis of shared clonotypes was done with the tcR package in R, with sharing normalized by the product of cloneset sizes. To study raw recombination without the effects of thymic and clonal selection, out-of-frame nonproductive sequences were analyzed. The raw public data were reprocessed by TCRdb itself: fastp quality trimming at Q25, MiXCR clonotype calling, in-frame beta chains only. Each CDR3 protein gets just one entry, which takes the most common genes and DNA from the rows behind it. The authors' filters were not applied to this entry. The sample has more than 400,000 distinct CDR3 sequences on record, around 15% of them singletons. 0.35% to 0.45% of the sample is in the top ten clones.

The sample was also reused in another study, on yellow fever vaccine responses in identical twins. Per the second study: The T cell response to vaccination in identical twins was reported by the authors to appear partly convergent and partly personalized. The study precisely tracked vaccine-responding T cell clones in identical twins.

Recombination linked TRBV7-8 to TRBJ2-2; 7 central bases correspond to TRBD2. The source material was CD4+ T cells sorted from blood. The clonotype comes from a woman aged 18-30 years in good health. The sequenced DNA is TGTGCCAGCAGCTTAGGTGCGGTGAGCGGGACCACCGGGGAGCTGTTTTTT. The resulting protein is CASSLGAVSGTTGELFF.